This T cell receptor beta chain was recovered during a study of T cells in tuberculosis. About the study: IGRA-negative adolescents, IGRA-positive adolescents with latent tuberculosis and adults with active tuberculosis formed this South African cohort. Findings and caveats of the study: Active tuberculosis alpha repertoires lay closer to GMM-specific TCRs than controls'.

Sequenced by immunoSEQ multiplex PCR; TCRdb stores in-frame clones only, minus some. Of 29,000 or so clones detected, just over 90% appear once; the ten largest clones hold 5.5% to 8%. With regard to this clone: The target antigen is unknown.

Time point specified: new active TB diagnosis, blood taken before or within 7 days of starting treatment. Germline V CDR1 and CDR2: SGHRS, YFSETQ. Trimming took off 3 bases at V and 12 bases at J, with 13 bases between the two ends. The CDR3 totals 12 residues. This sample comprised PBMCs, obtained at tuberculosis diagnosis. This TCR came from an adult with tuberculosis. The chain links TRBV5-1 to TRBJ2-1; weak D call: TRBD2 (5 bases). This chain's CDR3 is CASSWEQGRQFF. The CDR3 nucleotides are TGCGCCAGCAGCTGGGAACAAGGGAGGCAGTTCTTC.